The 18 T cell receptor beta chains presented below share a single source sample, sequenced in a study of cytomegalovirus exposure and HLA in healthy donors. Both 60 Vbeta primers and 13 Jbeta primers went into the PCR. Measured with immunoSEQ multiplex PCR; TCRdb has only the in-frame clones, and not every one. This sample has over 100,000 clones, with approximately 82% found just once. The source material was PBMCs. Receptors originate from a female donor in good health and CMV-seronegative.

CDR3 in amino acids: CASSEGLGASNQPQHF. The CDR3 nucleotides read TGTGCCAGCAGTGAAGGATTAGGGGCCAGCAATCAGCCCCAGCATTTT. The V and J genes are TRBV2 and TRBJ1-5; TRBD1 is a possible D gene (5 bases). This CDR3 has 16 residues. Per the germline V gene, CDR1 is SNHLY and CDR2 is FYNNEI. V was cut by 1 base and J by 1 base, with 11 bases left in between.

The V and J genes are TRBV5-1 and TRBJ2-2; no reliable D call. Germline V CDR1 and CDR2: SGHRS, YFSETQ. The V end was cut by 1 base, the J end by 0 bases, with 10 bases between. There are 16 residues in the CDR3. CDR3 sequence (DNA): TGCGCCAGCAGCTTGCGGAGCCTAACGAACACCGGGGAGCTGTTTTTT. Translating it yields CASSLRSLTNTGELFF.

In its sample, this clone was seen once. J is TRBJ1-1 and V is TRBV5-6; TRBD1 agrees at 7 bases. Per the germline V gene, CDR1 is SGHDT and CDR2 is YYEEEE. The CDR3 is 14 amino acids. V shed 4 bases and J 1 base; nucleotides not matched to a gene: 4. The CDR3 loop is CASSETGANTEAFF. CDR3 nucleotide sequence: TGTGCCAGCAGCGAAACAGGGGCGAACACTGAAGCTTTCTTT. Variable domain in full (rest from reference TRBV5-6 and TRBJ1-1): DAGVTQSPTHLIKTRGQQVTLRCSPKSGHDTVSWYQQALGQGPQFIFQYYEEEERQRGNFPDRFSGHQFPNYSSELNVNALLLGDSALYLCASSETGANTEAFFGQGTRLTVV.

The chain is built from TRBV19 and TRBJ2-2; D not resolved. The CDR3 is 15 residues long. Between the trimmed V and J ends, which lost 0 bases and 3 bases, there was a span of 8 bases. Looked up from germline, CDR1 is LNHDA and CDR2 is SQIVND (reference sequence). The CDR3 DNA follows: TGTGCCAGTAGTATAGATCCGCCGGACACCGGGGAGCTGTTTTTT. Protein: CASSIDPPDTGELFF.

The chain is built from TRBV7-9 and TRBJ1-2, with D perhaps matching TRBD1 (6 bases). V was shortened by 8 bases and J by 4 bases, with 14 bases between the two germline ends. This CDR3 comprises 13 residues. From germline, CDR1 is SEHNR and CDR2 FQNEAQ (reference sequence). The CDR3 bases are TGTGCCAGCGGATTACAGGGTTCCTATGGCTACACCTTC. It encodes CASGLQGSYGYTF.

The table lists this clone with a count of one. The CDR3 is CASSQTGGGSGANVLTF. DNA for the CDR3: TGCGCCAGCAGCCAAACAGGGGGTGGCTCTGGGGCCAACGTCCTGACTTTC. This chain joins TRBV4-3 and TRBJ2-6; TRBD1 matches 8 bases. The germline V gene encodes CDR1 LGHNA and CDR2 YSLEER. V lost 2 bases to trimming and J lost 0 bases; unmatched junction nucleotides: 3. The CDR3 contains 17 residues.

J is TRBJ1-4 and V is TRBV14; possibly TRBD1 for D (5 bases). The CDR3 extends over 18 amino acids. Between the trimmed V and J ends, which lost 0 bases and 8 bases, there was a span of 22 bases. CDR1 is SGHDN and CDR2 is FVKESK in the germline V gene. Here the CDR3 reads CASSQEIAIAGVREKLFF. The CDR3 DNA reads TGTGCCAGCAGCCAAGAAATTGCCATTGCGGGGGTTAGGGAAAAACTGTTTTTT.

The gene calls are TRBV19 and TRBJ2-7; 10 bases are a match to TRBD1. Germline loops: CDR1 LNHDA, CDR2 SQIVND (reference sequence). The CDR3 loop spans 15 amino acids. V dropped 5 bases and J dropped 2; count of bases not matched to a gene: 6. CDR3 DNA: TGTGCCAGTAGTGCCCCGGGACAGGGGACCTACGAGCAGTACTTC. It specifies CASSAPGQGTYEQYF.

J is TRBJ1-3 and V is TRBV7-2, with 10 nucleotides matching TRBD1. This CDR3 comprises 15 residues. With V trimmed by 3 bases and J by 2 bases, 1 base remained unmatched. The germline V gene has CDR1 SGHTA and CDR2 FQGNSA. The CDR3 DNA reads as TGTGCCAGCAGCTTTGGGACAGGGGCTGGAAACACCATATATTTT. Protein product: CASSFGTGAGNTIYF.

The gene calls are TRBV15 and TRBJ1-4; TRBD1 might be the D (6 bases). The CDR3 length is 12 residues. Germline lookup yields CDR1 LNHNV and CDR2 YYDKDF (reference sequence). Trimming removed 7 bases from V and 5 bases from J, with 8 bases in between. Written as DNA, the CDR3 is TGTGCCACCAATACAGGGAATGAAAAACTGTTTTTT. Translated: CATNTGNEKLFF.

This clone was seen once. The chain carries TRBV28 and TRBJ2-1; 7 bases agree with TRBD2. The ends lost 3 bases at V and 6 bases at J; junction bases unmatched: 5. CDR3 length: 14 residues. CDR1 is MDHEN and CDR2 is SYDVKM in the germline V gene. The CDR3 DNA follows: TGTGCCAGCAGTTTCGGCGGGAGCCCCAATGAGCAGTTCTTC. Its protein product is CASSFGGSPNEQFF. Variable domain in full (rest from reference TRBV28 and TRBJ2-1): DVKVTQSSRYLVKRTGEKVFLECVQDMDHENMFWYRQDPGLGLRLIYFSYDVKMKEKGDIPEGYSVSREKKERFSLILESASTNQTSMYLCASSFGGSPNEQFFGPGTRLTVL.

The CDR3 DNA is TGTGCCAGCAGCGTACAGGGGGCCCGTACTAATGAAAAACTGTTTTTT. Translated, it gives CASSVQGARTNEKLFF. V usage is TRBV9 and J usage is TRBJ1-4, with 8 bases aligning to TRBD1. V shed 1 base and J 2 bases; nucleotides not matched to a gene: 4. The germline gives CDR1 SGDLS, CDR2 YYNGEE. The CDR3 is 16 residues long.

The chain is built from TRBV7-2 and TRBJ1-1; D unresolved. Looked up from germline, CDR1 is SGHTA and CDR2 is FQGNSA. The CDR3 is 15 residues long. V was shortened by 1 base and J by 3 bases, with 12 bases between the two germline ends. As DNA, the CDR3 is TGTGCCAGCAGCTTAGTTACGAGAGTAGACACTGAAGCTTTCTTT. As protein: CASSLVTRVDTEAFF.

A word on this clone: Other DNA sequences within the sample encode an identical CDR3. The rearrangement joins TRBV18 to TRBJ1-2; no firm D call. The germline CDR1 and CDR2 sequences are KGHSH and LQKENI. V lost 3 bases and J lost 4, with 6 bases in between. The CDR3 totals 12 residues. The CDR3 DNA sequence: TGTGCCAGCTCACCTTCAGGCTATGGCTACACCTTC. Translation: CASSPSGYGYTF.

This chain links TRBV5-4 with TRBJ2-6, with 11 bases aligning to TRBD2. Per the germline V gene, CDR1 is SGHNT and CDR2 is YYREEE (reference sequence). The J segment lost 2 bases and the V segment lost 0 bases, leaving 4 bases of the junction unmatched. The CDR3 extends over 18 amino acids. CDR3 in DNA: TGTGCCAGCAGCTTGGCCGAACTAGCGGGAGCTGGGGCCAACGTCCTGACTTTC. Protein product: CASSLAELAGAGANVLTF. Using reference TRBV5-4 and TRBJ2-6 for the parts outside the CDR3, the full variable domain is ETGVTQSPTHLIKTRGQQVTLRCSSQSGHNTVSWYQQALGQGPQFIFQYYREEENGRGNFPPRFSGLQFPNYSSELNVNALELDDSALYLCASSLAELAGAGANVLTFGAGSRLTVL.

This chain joins TRBV7-2 and TRBJ2-5; maybe TRBD1 (5 bases). Trimming pared 3 bases from V and 1 base from J, leaving 9 bases between. The germline CDR1 and CDR2 sequences are SGHTA and FQGNSA. The CDR3 covers 14 residues. CDR3 in amino acids: CASSLSGIQETQYF. The CDR3 bases are TGTGCCAGCAGCTTGTCAGGGATCCAAGAGACCCAGTACTTC.

The chain carries TRBV7-9 and TRBJ2-7; 8 bases are shared with TRBD1. Germline loops: CDR1 SEHNR, CDR2 FQNEAQ (reference sequence). The junction had 5 bases not matched to a gene; V was cut back by 10 bases and J by 3 bases. The CDR3 has 12 amino acids. This CDR3 reads CATGQGGYEQYF. The CDR3 DNA reads as TGTGCCACCGGACAGGGCGGCTACGAGCAGTACTTC. The full variable domain, its missing parts supplied by reference TRBV7-9 and TRBJ2-7, is DTGVSQNPRHKITKRGQNVTFRCDPISEHNRLYWYRQTLGQGPEFLTYFQNEAQLEKSRLLSDRFSAERPKGSFSTLEIQRTEQGDSAMYLCATGQGGYEQYFGPGTRLTVT.

The chain recombines TRBV11-1 with TRBJ2-7, with D tentatively TRBD1 (6 bases). The CDR3 runs to 15 residues. V was clipped by 2 bases and J by 1 base, with 12 bases between them. Germline CDR1 and CDR2: SGHAT and FQDESV (reference sequence). The CDR3 coding sequence is TGTGCCAGCAGCTTAAGGGGGAAACGATCCTACGAGCAGTACTTC. Amino acids: CASSLRGKRSYEQYF.